The rows below give T cell receptor beta chains drawn from one sample of a study of blood T cell repertoires in COVID-19. The repertoire was sequenced with immunoSEQ multiplex PCR; TCRdb's copy has only in-frame clones and lacks some. The sample records about 140,000 clones, 70% to 80% being singletons. The specimen was peripheral blood. The source of these receptors is a woman of 80 years or more with active or convalescent COVID-19. Both conserved end residues are trimmed from each CDR3. The order of the fields is V gene, D gene, CDR3 protein. D genes are given only for firm matches.

>TRBV5-6|-
ASFRGYGGNTIY
>TRBV5-1|-
ASSRVGQDTEAF
>TRBV14|-
ASEDRDWLTYEQY
>TRBV19|-
ASSILETRNQPQH
>TRBV10-3|TRBD2
AISQLAGDDTQY
>TRBV4-1|-
ASSQGPGEMAPLH
>TRBV2|-
ASSRQETQY
>TRBV7-9|-
ASSLAARLYEQY
>TRBV11-2|-
ASSTFAIAASYEQY
>TRBV19|-
ASSSLRVGELF
>TRBV6-2/TRBV6-3|TRBD1
ASSRRQGGNEKLF
>TRBV4-1|-
ASSQVASASRDTQY
>TRBV12-3/TRBV12-4|-
ASRASTDTQY
>TRBV7-2|-
ASSLDPRIETQY
>TRBV27|-
ASSLSMSQLGNTIY
>TRBV12-3/TRBV12-4|-
ASSPYRNTEAF
>TRBV2|TRBD2
ASSEVPGLAGASTDTQY
>TRBV4-1|-
ASSRGGDFGQETQY
>TRBV27|-
ASSWMTNNEQF
>TRBV18|TRBD1
ASSQLSETGGTNSPLH
>TRBV5-3|TRBD2
ARSSVLAETIKIETQY
>TRBV4-1|-
ASSQNQGGVYEQY
>TRBV15|-
ATSRDVSGIPQH
>TRBV3-1/TRBV3-2|TRBD2
ASSLPGAGGSYNEQF
>TRBV2|-
ASSAKRLVAGEQF
>TRBV2|-
ASSDRAITGELF
>TRBV29-1|-
SVERVAMGNEQF
>TRBV28|-
ASSISAGGDNQPQH
>TRBV19|-
ASSYKSTLLYNEQF
>TRBV4-1|-
ASSQDYDSHQPQH
>TRBV3-1/TRBV3-2|-
ASSLETGELF
>TRBV18|TRBD1
ASSPDRVFEKLF
>TRBV7-3|-
ASSLIEGAYNEQF
>TRBV15|-
ATSGHTRTEAF
>TRBV5-1|TRBD2
ASSSGLTIQRTDTQY
>TRBV9|TRBD1
ASSVTGQINYGYT
>TRBV21-1|-
ASSKARLQGEQY
>TRBV7-9|TRBD1
ASSSVGQGNTEAF
>TRBV15|TRBD1
ATSRGDRVAGELF
>TRBV6-6|TRBD2
ASTPGTSAGANVLT
>TRBV7-7|TRBD1
ASSSGQGGTGELF
>TRBV28|TRBD1
ASSPGTGVGEKLF